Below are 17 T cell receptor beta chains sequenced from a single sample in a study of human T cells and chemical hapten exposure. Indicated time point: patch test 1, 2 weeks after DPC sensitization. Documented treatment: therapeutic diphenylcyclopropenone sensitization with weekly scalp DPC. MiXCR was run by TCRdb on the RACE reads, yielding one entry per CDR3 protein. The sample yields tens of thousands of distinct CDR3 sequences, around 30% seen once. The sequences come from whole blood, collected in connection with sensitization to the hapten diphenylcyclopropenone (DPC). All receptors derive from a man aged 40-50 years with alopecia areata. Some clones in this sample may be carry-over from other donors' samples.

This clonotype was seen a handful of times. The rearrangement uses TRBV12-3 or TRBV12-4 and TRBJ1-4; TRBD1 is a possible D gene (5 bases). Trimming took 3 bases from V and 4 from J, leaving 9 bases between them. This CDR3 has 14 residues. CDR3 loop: CASSLSGVNEKLFF. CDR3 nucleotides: TGTGCCAGCAGTTTGTCGGGGGTTAATGAAAAACTGTTTTTT.

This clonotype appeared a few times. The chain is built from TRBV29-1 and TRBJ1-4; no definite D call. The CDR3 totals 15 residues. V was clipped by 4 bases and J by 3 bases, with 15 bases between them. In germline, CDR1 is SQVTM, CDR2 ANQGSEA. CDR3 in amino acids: CSVGAAGLANEKLFF. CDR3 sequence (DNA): TGCAGCGTTGGTGCGGCCGGATTGGCTAATGAAAAACTGTTTTTT.

CDR3 nucleotides: TGTGCCAGCAGCCGGGGGACTGGGAACAATCAGCCCCAGCATTTT. Its translation is CASSRGTGNNQPQHF. V is TRBV7-9 and J is TRBJ1-5, with a possible D match to TRBD1 (5 bases). With 5 bases removed from V and 3 bases from J, the gap between germline ends came to 14 bases. The CDR3 is made up of 15 amino acids. Germline V gene lookup returns CDR1 SEHNR and CDR2 FQNEAQ (reference sequence).

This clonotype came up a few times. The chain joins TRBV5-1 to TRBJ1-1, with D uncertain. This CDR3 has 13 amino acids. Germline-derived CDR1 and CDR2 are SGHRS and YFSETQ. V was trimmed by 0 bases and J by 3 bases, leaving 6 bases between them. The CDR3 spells CASSLVQYTEAFF. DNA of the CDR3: TGCGCCAGCAGCTTGGTACAGTACACTGAAGCTTTCTTT.

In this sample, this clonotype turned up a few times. CDR3 loop: CASSIAGGEYNEQFF. DNA of the CDR3: TGTGCCAGCAGCATAGCGGGAGGTGAATACAATGAGCAGTTCTTC. The chain recombines TRBV6-4 with TRBJ2-1, with TRBD2 identical over 10 bases. Germline CDR1 MRHNA, CDR2 SNTAGT. This CDR3 is 15 amino acids long. Trimming took 6 bases from V and 4 from J; bases not matched to a gene: 6.

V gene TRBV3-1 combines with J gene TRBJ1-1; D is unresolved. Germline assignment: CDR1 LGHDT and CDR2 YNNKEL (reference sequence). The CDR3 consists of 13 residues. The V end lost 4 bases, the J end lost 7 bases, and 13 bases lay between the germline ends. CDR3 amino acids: CASSPSQKFEAFF. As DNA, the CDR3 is TGTGCCAGCAGCCCTAGTCAGAAATTTGAAGCTTTCTTT.

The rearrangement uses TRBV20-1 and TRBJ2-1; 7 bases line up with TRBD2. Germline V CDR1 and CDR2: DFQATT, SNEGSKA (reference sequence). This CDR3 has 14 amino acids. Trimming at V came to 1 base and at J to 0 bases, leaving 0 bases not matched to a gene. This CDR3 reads CSARGGSSYNEQFF. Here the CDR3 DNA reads TGCAGTGCTAGAGGCGGGAGCTCCTACAATGAGCAGTTCTTC.

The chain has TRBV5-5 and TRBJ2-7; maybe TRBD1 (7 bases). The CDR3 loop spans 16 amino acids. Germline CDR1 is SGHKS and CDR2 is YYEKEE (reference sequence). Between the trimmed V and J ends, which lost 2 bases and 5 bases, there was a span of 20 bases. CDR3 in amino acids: CASSFLRGQGTHEQYF. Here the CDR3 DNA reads TGTGCCAGCAGCTTTTTGAGGGGGCAAGGGACTCACGAGCAGTACTTC.

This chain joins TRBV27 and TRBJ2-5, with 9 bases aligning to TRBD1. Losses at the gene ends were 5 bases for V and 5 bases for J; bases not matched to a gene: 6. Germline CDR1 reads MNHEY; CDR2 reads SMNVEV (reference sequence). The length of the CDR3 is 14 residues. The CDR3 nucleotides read TGTGCCAGCAGTATCACAGGGGGCGCGGAGACCCAGTACTTC. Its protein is CASSITGGAETQYF.

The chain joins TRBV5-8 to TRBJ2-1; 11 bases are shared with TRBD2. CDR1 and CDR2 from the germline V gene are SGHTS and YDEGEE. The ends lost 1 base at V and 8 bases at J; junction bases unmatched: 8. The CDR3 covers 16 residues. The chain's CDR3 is CASSLFTSGGMDEQFF. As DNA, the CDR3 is TGTGCCAGCAGCTTGTTTACTAGCGGGGGTATGGATGAGCAGTTCTTC.

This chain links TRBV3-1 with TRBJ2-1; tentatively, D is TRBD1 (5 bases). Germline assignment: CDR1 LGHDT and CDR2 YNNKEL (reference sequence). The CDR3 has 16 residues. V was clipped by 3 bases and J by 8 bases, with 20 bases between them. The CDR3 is CASSHKGQGHRDEQFF. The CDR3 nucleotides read TGTGCCAGCAGCCATAAGGGCCAGGGTCATCGGGATGAGCAGTTCTTC.

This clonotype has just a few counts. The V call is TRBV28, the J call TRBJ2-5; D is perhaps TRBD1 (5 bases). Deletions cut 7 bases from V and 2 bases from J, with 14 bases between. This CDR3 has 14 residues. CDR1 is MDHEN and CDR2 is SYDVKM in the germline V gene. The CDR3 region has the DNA TGTGCCAGCAATGTGGCCAGGGTGCAAGAGACCCAGTACTTC. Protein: CASNVARVQETQYF.

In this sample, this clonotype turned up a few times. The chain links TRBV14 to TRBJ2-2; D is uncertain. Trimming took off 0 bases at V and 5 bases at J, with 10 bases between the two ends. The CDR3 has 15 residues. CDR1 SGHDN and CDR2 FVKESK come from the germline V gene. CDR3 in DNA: TGTGCCAGCAGCCAAGATCTTGGGGATACCGGGGAGCTGTTTTTT. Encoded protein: CASSQDLGDTGELFF. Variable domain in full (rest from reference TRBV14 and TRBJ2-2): EAGVTQFPSHSVIEKGQTVTLRCDPISGHDNLYWYRRVMGKEIKFLLHFVKESKQDESGMPNNRFLAERTGGTYSTLKVQPAELEDSGVYFCASSQDLGDTGELFFGEGSRLTVL.

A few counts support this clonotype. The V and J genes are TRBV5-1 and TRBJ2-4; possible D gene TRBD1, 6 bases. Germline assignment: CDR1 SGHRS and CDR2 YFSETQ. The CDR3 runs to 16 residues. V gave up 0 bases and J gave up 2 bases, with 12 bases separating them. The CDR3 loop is CASSLGPGESKNIQYF. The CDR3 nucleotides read TGCGCCAGCAGCTTGGGGCCAGGGGAGTCCAAAAACATTCAGTACTTC. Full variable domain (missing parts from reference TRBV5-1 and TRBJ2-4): KAGVTQTPRYLIKTRGQQVTLSCSPISGHRSVSWYQQTPGQGLQFLFEYFSETQRNKGNFPGRFSGRQFSNSRSEMNVSTLELGDSALYLCASSLGPGESKNIQYFGAGTRLSVL.

For the CDR3, the DNA is TGTGCCAGCAGTTACGGGACTGAAGAAGAGACCCAGTACTTC. Residues: CASSYGTEEETQYF. The chain links TRBV6-2 or TRBV6-3 to TRBJ2-5; tentative D call: TRBD2 (6 bases). V lost 2 bases to trimming and J lost 3 bases, with 10 bases between them. Germline V CDR1 and CDR2: MNHEY, SVGEGT. This CDR3 is built from 14 residues.

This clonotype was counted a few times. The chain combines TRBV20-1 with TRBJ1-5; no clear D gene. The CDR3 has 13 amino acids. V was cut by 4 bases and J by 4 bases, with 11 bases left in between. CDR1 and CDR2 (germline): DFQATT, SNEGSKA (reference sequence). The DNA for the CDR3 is TGCAGTGCTAACCGGGATAGAAATCAGCCCCAGCATTTT. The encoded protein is CSANRDRNQPQHF.

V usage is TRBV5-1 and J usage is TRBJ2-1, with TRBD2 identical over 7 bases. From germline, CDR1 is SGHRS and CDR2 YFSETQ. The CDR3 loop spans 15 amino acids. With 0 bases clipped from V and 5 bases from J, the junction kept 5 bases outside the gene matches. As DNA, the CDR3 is TGCGCCAGCAGCTTGGCCTCTAGCGGAAACAATGAGCAGTTCTTC. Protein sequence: CASSLASSGNNEQFF.